The 18 T cell receptor beta chains reported below all come from one sample, sequenced in a study of beta chain features in type 1 diabetes. Findings and limits, study-wide: Shortening that was moderate but significant affected the TCRB CDR3s of Type 1 diabetes patients in all four CD4+ subsets.

Antigen specificity for these receptors is unknown. Expressed TCRB transcripts were sequenced because the entire RNA isolate underwent reverse transcription. Using immunoSEQ multiplex PCR, the repertoire was profiled, and TCRdb retains in-frame clones only, with some absent. Of under 350,000 clones detected, roughly 13% appear once; the ten largest clones hold under 0.02%. Sequenced input: naive CD4+ T cells from blood. These receptors were obtained from a man under 40 with type 1 diabetes.

A few counts support this clone. The chain has TRBV7-2 and TRBJ1-5; D possibly corresponds to TRBD1 (6 bases). The CDR3 runs to 15 residues. Deletions cut 4 bases from V and 6 bases from J, with 16 bases between. CDR1 and CDR2 (germline): SGHTA, FQGNSA. The CDR3 coding sequence is TGTGCCAGCAGCTCGACGACAGGAGGCTTTCAGCCCCAGCATTTT. The encoded protein is CASSSTTGGFQPQHF.

This clone was detected only a few times. The chain combines TRBV15 with TRBJ1-4; D call uncertain. The V end lost 5 bases, the J end lost 13 bases, and 20 bases lay between the germline ends. The CDR3 totals 14 residues. Germline V lookup: CDR1 LNHNV, CDR2 YYDKDF (reference sequence). The CDR3 nucleotides read TGTGCCACCAGCCAGAACGATATAAGATTTCGACTGTTTTTT. Amino acid sequence: CATSQNDIRFRLFF. The variable domain in full, with the rest retrieved from reference TRBV15 and TRBJ1-4, is DAMVIQNPRYQVTQFGKPVTLSCSQTLNHNVMYWYQQKSSQAPKLLFHYYDKDFNNEADTPDNFQSRRPNTSFCFLDIRSPGLGDTAMYLCATSQNDIRFRLFFGSGTQLSVL.

The V call is TRBV20-1, the J call TRBJ1-4; no reliable D call. CDR1 and CDR2 from the germline V gene are DFQATT and SNEGSKA (reference sequence). This CDR3 has 10 residues. V was pared by 5 bases and J by 6 bases, with 4 bases between. DNA of the CDR3: TGCAGTGCTGCAGATGAAAAACTGTTTTTT. It is translated as CSAADEKLFF.

V usage is TRBV5-1 and J usage is TRBJ2-7; a possible D gene is TRBD2 (6 bases). The V end lost 0 bases, the J end lost 6 bases, and 19 bases lay between the germline ends. The CDR3 extends over 16 amino acids. CDR1 is SGHRS, CDR2 YFSETQ, per germline. The CDR3 nucleotides read TGCGCCAGCAGCTTGGACATCGGGGGAATGAAGTCCGAGCAGTACTTC. Translated, it gives CASSLDIGGMKSEQYF.

There are a few counts of this clone. The chain combines TRBV4-3 with TRBJ2-2; 7 nucleotides match TRBD1. V was pared by 4 bases and J by 5 bases, with 4 bases of the junction left unmatched. CDR3 length: 14 amino acids. Germline-derived CDR1 and CDR2 are LGHNA and YSLEER. CDR3 DNA: TGCGCCAGCAGCCGGACAGGAGAGACCGGGGAGCTGTTTTTT. Amino acid sequence: CASSRTGETGELFF.

This clone was observed a handful of times. The rearrangement uses TRBV28 and TRBJ1-1; D possibly corresponds to TRBD1 (5 bases). V was shortened by 2 bases and J by 1 base, with 17 bases between the two germline ends. The CDR3 is 17 residues long. Germline CDR1 MDHEN, CDR2 SYDVKM. The CDR3 is CASSLTGGGLRNTEAFF. In DNA form, the CDR3 reads TGTGCCAGCAGTTTAACTGGGGGGGGGTTGAGGAACACTGAAGCTTTCTTT.

This clone was seen only a few times. V and J are TRBV15 and TRBJ2-7; D possibly corresponds to TRBD2 (6 bases). Trimming removed 0 bases at V and 6 bases at J, with 9 bases between. Germline-derived CDR1 and CDR2 are LNHNV and YYDKDF (reference sequence). CDR3 length: 13 residues. The CDR3 nucleotides are TGTGCCACCAGCAGAGATCTCGGGGGCGAGCAGTACTTC. Protein: CATSRDLGGEQYF.

This clone was counted a few times. The chain is built from TRBV7-3 and TRBJ2-2, with 10 bases fitting TRBD2. CDR3 size: 15 residues. V shed 6 bases, J shed 6 bases, and the junction held 7 bases outside the gene matches. The germline V gene encodes CDR1 SGHTA and CDR2 FQGTGA. CDR3 sequence (DNA): TGTGCCAGCAGACGGTCTAGCGGGAGCTCCGGGGAGCTGTTTTTT. Its protein product is CASRRSSGSSGELFF.

The chain recombines TRBV9 with TRBJ2-3, with 12 bases that match TRBD2. V trimming: 0 bases; J trimming: 6 bases; junction bases outside the gene matches: 5. From germline, CDR1 is SGDLS and CDR2 YYNGEE. The CDR3 consists of 16 residues. The chain's CDR3 is CASSVGLAGVVDTQYF. The CDR3 DNA is TGTGCCAGCAGCGTAGGACTAGCGGGAGTTGTTGATACGCAGTATTTT.

The chain employs TRBV2 and TRBJ2-3; 9 nucleotides match TRBD2. V lost 0 bases and J lost 1; bases outside the gene matches: 14. The CDR3 loop spans 20 amino acids. CDR1 and CDR2 from the germline V gene are SNHLY and FYNNEI. The CDR3 region has the DNA TGTGCCAGCAGTGAAGCAGGACGTAGCGGGAGTGACTATGGCACAGATACGCAGTATTTT. Protein: CASSEAGRSGSDYGTDTQYF.

This clone was counted only a few times. V usage is TRBV5-1 and J usage is TRBJ2-7; no definite D call. There are 14 residues in the CDR3. Germline V gene sequence: CDR1 SGHRS, CDR2 YFSETQ. The germline V and J ends were trimmed by 7 bases and 6 bases, with 20 bases remaining between them. The CDR3 loop reads CASLSGAVGGEQYF. CDR3 bases: TGCGCCAGCCTTTCCGGCGCGGTGGGTGGCGAGCAGTACTTC.

This clone turned up a few times. This CDR3 reads CASSLVTASYEQYF. DNA for the CDR3: TGTGCCAGCAGCTTAGTGACAGCCTCCTACGAGCAGTACTTC. This sequence joins TRBV7-2 and TRBJ2-7; weak D call: TRBD1 (5 bases). Germline lookup yields CDR1 SGHTA and CDR2 FQGNSA. This CDR3 is built from 14 residues. V lost 1 base to trimming and J lost 0 bases, with 7 bases between them.

The V and J genes are TRBV28 and TRBJ2-2, with 13 bases identical to TRBD2. With 5 bases clipped from V and 4 bases from J, the junction kept 10 bases outside the gene matches. The CDR3 is 18 residues long. The germline V gene encodes CDR1 MDHEN and CDR2 SYDVKM. The CDR3 DNA follows: TGTGCCAGCAGTCCATCGGGACTAGCGGGGCCAATCACCGGGGAGCTGTTTTTT. Its protein product is CASSPSGLAGPITGELFF.

V is TRBV7-9 and J is TRBJ2-1, with D perhaps matching TRBD2 (6 bases). Germline V gene sequence: CDR1 SEHNR, CDR2 FQNEAQ (reference sequence). There are 17 residues in the CDR3. V gave up 1 base and J gave up 14 bases, with 27 bases separating them. CDR3 in DNA: TGTGCCAGCAGCTTAGATTTAGCACCATACGGGAGTGGTCTCAAGTTCTTC. This codes for CASSLDLAPYGSGLKFF.

This clone showed up just a few times. This chain joins TRBV28 and TRBJ2-2; D uncertain. Germline V lookup: CDR1 MDHEN, CDR2 SYDVKM. This CDR3 contains 11 residues. The V end was cut by 7 bases, the J end by 6 bases, with 6 bases between. CDR3 DNA sequence: TGTGCCAGCACTGTCGCCGGGGAGCTGTTTTTT. Translating it yields CASTVAGELFF.

This chain uses TRBV5-4 with TRBJ1-1; perhaps TRBD1 as D (6 bases). This CDR3 spans 15 amino acids. Germline values: CDR1 SGHNT, CDR2 YYREEE (reference sequence). With 5 bases removed from V and 0 bases from J, the gap between germline ends came to 14 bases. DNA for the CDR3: TGTGCCAGCAGTCCACCAGGGGATATGAACACTGAAGCTTTCTTT. This encodes CASSPPGDMNTEAFF. The entire variable domain, with the rest obtained from reference TRBV5-4 and TRBJ1-1, is as follows: ETGVTQSPTHLIKTRGQQVTLRCSSQSGHNTVSWYQQALGQGPQFIFQYYREEENGRGNFPPRFSGLQFPNYSSELNVNALELDDSALYLCASSPPGDMNTEAFFGQGTRLTVV.

This clone came up a few times. J is TRBJ1-2 and V is TRBV25-1, with D possibly matching TRBD1 (6 bases). V was pared by 2 bases and J by 3 bases, with 13 bases between. Looked up from germline, CDR1 is MGHDK and CDR2 is SYGVNS. This CDR3 contains 15 residues. The CDR3: CASSEPGTLDYGYTF. CDR3 DNA sequence: TGTGCCAGCAGTGAACCCGGGACACTAGACTATGGCTACACCTTC.

This clone appeared a few times. This chain uses TRBV4-2 with TRBJ1-5; 7 positions match TRBD1. Germline-derived CDR1 and CDR2 are LGHNA and YNFKEQ. CDR3 size: 17 residues. Trimming took 0 bases from V and 11 from J; bases not matched to a gene: 16. CDR3 region: CASSQDRGTGVGSTQHF. CDR3 coding DNA: TGTGCCAGCAGCCAAGATAGGGGAACAGGGGTGGGCAGTACCCAGCATTTT.